This T cell receptor (beta chain) was found in a study of blood T cell repertoires in COVID-19. Trimming cost V 3 bases and J 1 base, with 7 bases left between them. The V gene's germline CDR1 is GTSNPN and CDR2 SVGIG (reference sequence). The CDR3 extends over 13 amino acids. Original data processing: Counts of nucleated cells, estimated from reference gene primer amplification, were obtained. Clones were read by immunoSEQ multiplex PCR, and TCRdb kept only the in-frame ones, dropping some. That table supplies the V and J calls and clone size; D and trimming were determined from the DNA. The repertoire holds approximately 170,000 clones, with approximately 91% as singletons.

The sequenced sample consisted of peripheral blood. The TCR sequence derives from a man aged 18 to 29 with COVID-19, enrolled during active disease. This chain uses TRBV30 with TRBJ1-5; weak D call: TRBD1 (5 bases). CDR3 region: CAWRSGSNQPQHF. CDR3 bases: TGTGCCTGGAGATCAGGGAGCAATCAGCCCCAGCATTTT.